This TCR beta chain was obtained from a study of radiotherapy plus CTLA-4 blockade in lung cancer. Study conclusions and caveats: Radiotherapy was combined with ipilimumab, and tumor-derived TCR clones then expanded in blood.

Focal radiation and CTLA-4 blockade (ipilimumab) were tested in chemo-refractory metastatic non-small-cell lung cancer patients. Germline V CDR1 and CDR2: MNHEY, SMNVEV (reference sequence). With 6 bases removed from V and 5 bases from J, the gap between germline ends came to 11 bases. CDR3 length: 12 amino acids. To note about this clone: The antigen is undetermined.

Libraries were prepared by immunoSEQ multiplex PCR; TCRdb keeps only in-frame clonotypes and omits some of them. The profile shows 85,000 to 90,000 clones, around 72% of them singletons. This sequence joins TRBV27 and TRBJ2-7; D may be TRBD1 (6 bases). The origin of this receptor is a human donor with non-small cell lung cancer that progressed on radiotherapy plus ipilimumab. The starting material was peripheral blood, obtained from a patient treated with radiotherapy plus ipilimumab. The CDR3 is CASSHRDHEQYF. In DNA, the CDR3 is TGTGCCAGCAGCCACAGGGACCACGAGCAGTACTTC.